Shown below are 9 T cell receptor beta chains from a single sample sequenced in a study of blood T cell repertoires in COVID-19. Sequencing was performed with immunoSEQ multiplex PCR; in TCRdb, only in-frame clones are kept and a portion is missing. The sample lists more than 150,000 clones; approximately 86% were seen once. The sample comprised peripheral blood. Receptors originate from a woman older than 75 with acute or convalescent COVID-19.

This chain joins TRBV30 and TRBJ2-7, with D perhaps matching TRBD2 (6 bases). The V end was cut by 5 bases, the J end by 2 bases, with 16 bases between. Germline assignment: CDR1 GTSNPN and CDR2 SVGIG (reference sequence). The CDR3 consists of 14 residues. The CDR3 bases are TGTGCCTGGGGACGGGGACTGGGGACCTACGAGCAGTACTTC. It translates to CAWGRGLGTYEQYF.

The chain links TRBV6-6 to TRBJ1-1, with a tentative D call TRBD1 (5 bases). The CDR3 spans 14 residues. Deletions cut 5 bases from V and 5 bases from J, with 15 bases between. Germline CDR1 MNHNY, CDR2 SVGAGI (reference sequence). The CDR3 here is CASSQTRGGTEAFF. CDR3 in DNA: TGTGCCAGCAGTCAAACCCGCGGGGGGACTGAAGCTTTCTTT.

The sample holds one count of this clone. The rearrangement uses TRBV7-2 and TRBJ2-5; possibly TRBD1 or TRBD2 for D (5 bases each). This CDR3 is 13 amino acids long. Germline V gene lookup returns CDR1 SGHTA and CDR2 FQGNSA. The CDR3 DNA is TGTGCTAGCGCGGCAGGGCTACAAGAGACCCAGTACTTC. Translating it yields CASAAGLQETQYF.

This chain uses TRBV6-5 with TRBJ1-4; D unresolved. V was trimmed by 7 bases and J by 0 bases, leaving 12 bases between them. CDR1 and CDR2 from the germline V gene are MNHEY and SVGAGI. The CDR3 covers 15 residues. Here the CDR3 reads CASNKNTATNEKLFF. CDR3 bases: TGTGCCAGCAATAAGAACACCGCAACTAATGAAAAACTGTTTTTT.

The V gene is TRBV25-1, the J gene TRBJ2-7, with a possible D match to TRBD1 (6 bases). Per the germline V gene, CDR1 is MGHDK and CDR2 is SYGVNS. There are 15 residues in the CDR3. V was trimmed by 4 bases and J by 4 bases, leaving 17 bases between them. The CDR3 DNA reads as TGTGCCAGCAGTGGGGTCCTCGGGGACAAATACGAGCAGTACTTC. Translated, it gives CASSGVLGDKYEQYF.

The chain is built from TRBV3-1 (or the pseudogene TRBV3-2) and TRBJ2-1; 10 bases map to TRBD2. Germline values: CDR1 LGHDT, CDR2 YNNKEL (reference sequence). The CDR3 runs to 15 residues. The trim removed 5 bases at V and 7 bases at J, leaving 8 bases unmatched. The CDR3 here is CASSERGGPWNEQFF. The CDR3 bases are TGTGCCAGCAGCGAGCGGGGGGGCCCCTGGAATGAGCAGTTCTTC.

The chain couples TRBV15 to TRBJ2-3; D is possibly TRBD2 (6 bases). From germline, CDR1 is LNHNV and CDR2 YYDKDF (reference sequence). V gave up 3 bases and J gave up 2 bases, with 18 bases separating them. The CDR3 consists of 17 residues. CDR3 in amino acids: CATSRGPVGGITDTQYF. CDR3 nucleotides: TGTGCCACCAGCAGGGGGCCAGTGGGGGGAATCACAGATACGCAGTATTTT.

The V and J genes are TRBV7-8 and TRBJ1-1; TRBD1 is a possible D gene (5 bases). The CDR3 consists of 15 residues. The V gene lost 1 base and the J gene lost 2 bases, with 11 bases spanning the gap. The V gene's germline CDR1 is SGHVS and CDR2 FQNEAQ. Here the CDR3 reads CASSLDAGGNTEAFF. CDR3 DNA sequence: TGTGCCAGCAGCTTAGACGCCGGGGGAAACACTGAAGCTTTCTTT.

The chain employs TRBV11-1 and TRBJ1-6; 11 bases are shared with TRBD1. After removal of 5 bases from V and 7 bases from J, the junction contained 4 bases not matched to a gene. The CDR3 extends over 15 amino acids. Germline CDR1 and CDR2: SGHAT and FQDESV (reference sequence). In nucleotides, the CDR3 is TGTGCCAGCAGCCCCAGGACAGGGGGCAATTCACCCCTCCACTTT. This translates into CASSPRTGGNSPLHF.